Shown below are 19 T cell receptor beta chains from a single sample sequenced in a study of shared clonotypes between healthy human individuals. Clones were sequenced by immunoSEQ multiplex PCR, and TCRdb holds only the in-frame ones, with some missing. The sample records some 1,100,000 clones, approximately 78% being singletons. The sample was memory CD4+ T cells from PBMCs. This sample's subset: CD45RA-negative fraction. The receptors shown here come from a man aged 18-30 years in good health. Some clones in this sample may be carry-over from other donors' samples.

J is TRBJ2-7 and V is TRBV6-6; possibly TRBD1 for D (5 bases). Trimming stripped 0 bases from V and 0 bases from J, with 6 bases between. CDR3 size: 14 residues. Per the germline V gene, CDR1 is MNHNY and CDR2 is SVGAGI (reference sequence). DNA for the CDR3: TGTGCCAGCAGTTACTCGACAGACTCCTACGAGCAGTACTTC. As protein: CASSYSTDSYEQYF.

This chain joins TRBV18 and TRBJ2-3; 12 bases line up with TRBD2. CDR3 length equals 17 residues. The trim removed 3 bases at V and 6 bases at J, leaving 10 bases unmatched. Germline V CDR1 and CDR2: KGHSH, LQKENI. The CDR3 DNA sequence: TGTGCCAGCTCACCCCTCTCCCTAGCGGGAGGGAGGGATACGCAGTATTTT. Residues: CASSPLSLAGGRDTQYF.

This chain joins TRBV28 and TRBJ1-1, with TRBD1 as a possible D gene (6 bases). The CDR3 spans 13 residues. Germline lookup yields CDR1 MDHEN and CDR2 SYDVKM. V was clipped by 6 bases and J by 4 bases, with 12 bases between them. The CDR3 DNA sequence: TGTGCCAGCAGGAAGGGGGGGGGCACTGAAGCTTTCTTT. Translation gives CASRKGGGTEAFF.

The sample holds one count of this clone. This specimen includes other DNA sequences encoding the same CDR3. The DNA for the CDR3 is TGTGCCAGCAGTTTAAGTCGCCAGCCCCAGCATTTT. It encodes CASSLSRQPQHF. J is TRBJ1-5 and V is TRBV28, with unresolved D. This CDR3 contains 12 residues. V was trimmed by 2 bases and J by 7 bases, leaving 6 bases between them. Germline V gene lookup returns CDR1 MDHEN and CDR2 SYDVKM.

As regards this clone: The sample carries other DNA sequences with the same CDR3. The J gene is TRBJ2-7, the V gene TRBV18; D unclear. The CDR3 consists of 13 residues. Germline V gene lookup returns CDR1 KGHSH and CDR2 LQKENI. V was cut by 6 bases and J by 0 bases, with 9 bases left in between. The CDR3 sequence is CASSPAISYEQYF. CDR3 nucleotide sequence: TGTGCCAGCTCCCCCGCAATCTCCTACGAGCAGTACTTC.

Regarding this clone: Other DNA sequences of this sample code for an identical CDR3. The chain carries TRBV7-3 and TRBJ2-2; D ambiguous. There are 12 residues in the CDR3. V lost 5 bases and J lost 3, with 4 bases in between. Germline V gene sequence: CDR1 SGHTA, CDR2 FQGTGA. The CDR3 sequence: CASSPYTGELFF. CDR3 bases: TGTGCCAGCAGCCCCTACACCGGGGAGCTGTTTTTT.

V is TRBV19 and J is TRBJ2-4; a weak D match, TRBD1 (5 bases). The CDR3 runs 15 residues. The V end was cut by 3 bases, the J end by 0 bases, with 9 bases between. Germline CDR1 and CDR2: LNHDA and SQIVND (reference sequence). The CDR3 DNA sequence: TGTGCCAGTAGTATCAGGGATTTAGCCAAAAACATTCAGTACTTC. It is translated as CASSIRDLAKNIQYF.

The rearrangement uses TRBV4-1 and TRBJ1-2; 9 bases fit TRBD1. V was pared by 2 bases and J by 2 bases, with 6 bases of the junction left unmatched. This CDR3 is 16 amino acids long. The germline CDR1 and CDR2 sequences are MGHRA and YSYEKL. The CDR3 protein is CASSQLGTGSNYGYTF. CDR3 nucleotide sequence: TGCGCCAGCAGCCAACTTGGGACAGGGTCGAACTATGGCTACACCTTC.

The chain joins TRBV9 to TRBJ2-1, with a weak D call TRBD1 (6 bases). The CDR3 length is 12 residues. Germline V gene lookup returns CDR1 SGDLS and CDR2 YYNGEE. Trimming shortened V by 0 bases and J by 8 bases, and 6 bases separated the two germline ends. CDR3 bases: TGTGCCAGCAGCGTAGAGGGGGATGAGCAGTTCTTC. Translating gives CASSVEGDEQFF.

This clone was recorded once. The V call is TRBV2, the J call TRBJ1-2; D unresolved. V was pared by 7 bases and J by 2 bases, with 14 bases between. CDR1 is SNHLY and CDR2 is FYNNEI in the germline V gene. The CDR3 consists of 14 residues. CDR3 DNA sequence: TGTGCCAGCAATTTACTCACGGGGAACTATGGCTACACCTTC. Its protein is CASNLLTGNYGYTF. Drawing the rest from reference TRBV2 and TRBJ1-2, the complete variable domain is EPEVTQTPSHQVTQMGQEVILRCVPISNHLYFYWYRQILGQKVEFLVSFYNNEISEKSEIFDDQFSVERPDGSNFTLKIRSTKLEDSAMYFCASNLLTGNYGYTFGSGTRLTVV.

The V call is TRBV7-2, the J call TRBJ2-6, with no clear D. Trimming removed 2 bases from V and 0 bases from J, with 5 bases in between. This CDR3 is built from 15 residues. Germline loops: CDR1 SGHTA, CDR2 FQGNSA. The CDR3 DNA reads TGTGCCAGCAGCTTAACCTTCTCTGGGGCCAACGTCCTGACTTTC. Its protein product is CASSLTFSGANVLTF.

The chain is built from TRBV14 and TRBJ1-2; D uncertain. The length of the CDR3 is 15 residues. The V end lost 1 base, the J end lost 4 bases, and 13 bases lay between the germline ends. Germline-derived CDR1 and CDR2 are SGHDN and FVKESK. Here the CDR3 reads CASSQGPGWSYGYTF. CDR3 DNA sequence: TGTGCCAGCAGCCAAGGCCCGGGGTGGAGCTATGGCTACACCTTC.

CDR3 protein: CASSLMSSPGELFF. The CDR3 DNA is TGTGCCAGCAGCTTAATGTCGTCCCCCGGGGAGCTGTTTTTT. The rearrangement uses TRBV7-2 and TRBJ2-2, with D unclear. Trimming stripped 2 bases from V and 6 bases from J, with 10 bases between. The CDR3 is 14 residues long. Germline lookup yields CDR1 SGHTA and CDR2 FQGNSA.

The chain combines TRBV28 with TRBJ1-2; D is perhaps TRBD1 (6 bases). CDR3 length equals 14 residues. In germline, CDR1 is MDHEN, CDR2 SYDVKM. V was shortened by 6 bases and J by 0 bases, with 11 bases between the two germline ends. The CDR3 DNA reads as TGTGCCAGCAGGCGTGACAGGCCTAACTATGGCTACACCTTC. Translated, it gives CASRRDRPNYGYTF.

The CDR3 sequence is CASSPGQGALGAFF. In nucleotides, the CDR3 is TGCGCCAGCAGCCCGGGACAGGGGGCTCTGGGAGCTTTCTTT. The chain links TRBV5-1 to TRBJ1-1; 12 bases match TRBD1. The length of the CDR3 is 14 residues. Trimming cost V 4 bases and J 10 bases; bases outside gene matches: 8. CDR1 and CDR2 (germline): SGHRS, YFSETQ. The entire variable domain, with the rest obtained from reference TRBV5-1 and TRBJ1-1, is as follows: KAGVTQTPRYLIKTRGQQVTLSCSPISGHRSVSWYQQTPGQGLQFLFEYFSETQRNKGNFPGRFSGRQFSNSRSEMNVSTLELGDSALYLCASSPGQGALGAFFGQGTRLTVV.

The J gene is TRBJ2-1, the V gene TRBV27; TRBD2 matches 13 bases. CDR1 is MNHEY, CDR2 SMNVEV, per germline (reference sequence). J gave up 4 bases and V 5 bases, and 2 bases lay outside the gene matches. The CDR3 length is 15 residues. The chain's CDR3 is CASSKLAGGYNEQFF. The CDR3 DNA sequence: TGTGCCAGCAGTAAACTAGCGGGAGGGTACAATGAGCAGTTCTTC.

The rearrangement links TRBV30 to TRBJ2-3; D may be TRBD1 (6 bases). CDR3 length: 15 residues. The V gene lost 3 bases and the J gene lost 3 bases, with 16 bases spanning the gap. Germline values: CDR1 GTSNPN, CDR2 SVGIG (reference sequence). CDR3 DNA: TGTGCCTGGAGCGAACAGGGAGTGGGGACAGATACGCAGTATTTT. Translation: CAWSEQGVGTDTQYF. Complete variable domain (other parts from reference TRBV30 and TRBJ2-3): SQTIHQWPATLVQPVGSPLSLECTVEGTSNPNLYWYRQAAGRGLQLLFYSVGIGQISSEVPQNLSASRPQDRQFILSSKKLLLSDSGFYLCAWSEQGVGTDTQYFGPGTRLTVL.

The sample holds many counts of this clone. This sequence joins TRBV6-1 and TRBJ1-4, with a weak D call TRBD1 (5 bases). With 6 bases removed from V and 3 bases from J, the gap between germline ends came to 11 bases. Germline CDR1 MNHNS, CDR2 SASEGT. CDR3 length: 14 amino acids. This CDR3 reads CASRDRQPNEKLFF. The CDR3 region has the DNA TGTGCCAGCAGGGACCGACAGCCTAATGAAAAACTGTTTTTT.

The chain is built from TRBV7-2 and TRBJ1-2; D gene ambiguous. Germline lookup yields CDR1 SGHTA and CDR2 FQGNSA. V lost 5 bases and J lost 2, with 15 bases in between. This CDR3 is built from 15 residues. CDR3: CASSPRVPRNYGYTF. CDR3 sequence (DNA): TGTGCCAGCAGCCCCCGAGTACCAAGGAACTATGGCTACACCTTC.